A single sample gave rise to the 19 T cell receptor beta chains below, sequenced in a study of blood T cell repertoires in COVID-19. Generated by immunoSEQ multiplex PCR, the TCRdb table keeps only in-frame clones and is missing some. This table holds just over 650,000 clones, 85% to 90% found once. Sequenced input: peripheral blood. The receptors originated from a woman aged 18-29 years with acute or convalescent COVID-19.

The V gene is TRBV18, the J gene TRBJ2-1, with D perhaps matching TRBD2 (5 bases). V was clipped by 6 bases and J by 0 bases, with 15 bases between them. Germline lookup yields CDR1 KGHSH and CDR2 LQKENI. This CDR3 comprises 16 residues. CDR3 residues: CASSDGELSSYNEQFF. CDR3 DNA sequence: TGTGCCAGCTCCGACGGGGAATTAAGCTCCTACAATGAGCAGTTCTTC. The full variable domain, its missing parts supplied by reference TRBV18 and TRBJ2-1, is NAGVMQNPRHLVRRRGQEARLRCSPMKGHSHVYWYRQLPEEGLKFMVYLQKENIIDESGMPKERFSAEFPKEGPSILRIQQVVRGDSAAYFCASSDGELSSYNEQFFGPGTRLTVL.

The chain is built from TRBV6-4 and TRBJ2-3, with 9 bases identical to TRBD2. Per the germline V gene, CDR1 is MRHNA and CDR2 is SNTAGT. The CDR3 is 17 amino acids. Germline trimming cut 5 bases from V and 4 bases from J; bases unmatched to any gene: 13. The CDR3 loop reads CASSSPGLAYRPDTQYF. For the CDR3, the DNA is TGTGCCAGCAGTTCCCCGGGACTAGCCTACCGCCCAGATACGCAGTATTTT.

V gene TRBV6-4 combines with J gene TRBJ2-3, with D perhaps TRBD2 (6 bases). This CDR3 is built from 16 residues. CDR1 is MRHNA and CDR2 is SNTAGT in the germline V gene. Trimming stripped 5 bases from V and 1 base from J, with 16 bases between. As DNA, the CDR3 is TGTGCCAGCAGTCGCTCTGGGGGGATTGGCACAGATACGCAGTATTTT. This sequence encodes CASSRSGGIGTDTQYF.

This chain joins TRBV6-2 or TRBV6-3 and TRBJ2-4, with D perhaps matching TRBD1 (5 bases). From germline, CDR1 is MNHEY and CDR2 SVGEGT. V lost 0 bases, J lost 0 bases, and 6 bases lay in between. CDR3 length: 15 residues. CDR3 bases: TGTGCCAGCAGTTACTCGACAGAAGCCAAAAACATTCAGTACTTC. Its protein product is CASSYSTEAKNIQYF.

V and J are TRBV20-1 and TRBJ2-1, with a possible D match to TRBD1 (6 bases). The V end was cut by 3 bases, the J end by 7 bases, with 13 bases between. This CDR3 is built from 13 residues. CDR1 and CDR2 (germline): DFQATT, SNEGSKA (reference sequence). The CDR3 nucleotides are TGCAGTGCTAGTCGACAGGCTAGGAATGAGCAGTTCTTC. Amino acid sequence: CSASRQARNEQFF.

The chain carries TRBV9 and TRBJ1-2, with D unresolved. This CDR3 is 15 amino acids long. Germline assignment: CDR1 SGDLS and CDR2 YYNGEE. V was cut by 0 bases and J by 2 bases, with 11 bases left in between. The CDR3 DNA reads TGTGCCAGCAGCGTAGGGTTGGGAGGGAACTATGGCTACACCTTC. Its translation: CASSVGLGGNYGYTF.

The CDR3 DNA follows: TGTGCCAGCAGTTACTCACGTACCCTATACGAGCAGTACTTC. Encoded protein: CASSYSRTLYEQYF. The chain has TRBV6-6 and TRBJ2-7; D not resolved. The V end was cut by 0 bases, the J end by 4 bases, with 10 bases between. The CDR3 contains 14 residues. Germline-derived CDR1 and CDR2 are MNHNY and SVGAGI (reference sequence).

The V gene is TRBV24-1, the J gene TRBJ1-1; D is perhaps TRBD1 (5 bases). This CDR3 is 11 amino acids long. V lost 4 bases and J 9 bases, leaving 8 bases between the germline ends. CDR1 KGHDR and CDR2 SFDVKD come from the germline V gene. CDR3 DNA: TGTGCCACCAGTGAAGCGGGGCAAGCTTTCTTT. It specifies CATSEAGQAFF.

J is TRBJ1-2 and V is TRBV30; no firm D call. CDR1 is GTSNPN, CDR2 SVGIG, per germline (reference sequence). V lost 4 bases, J lost 8 bases, and 8 bases lay in between. The CDR3 is 10 amino acids. CDR3 nucleotide sequence: TGTGCCTGGATGGAGGGCGGCTACACCTTC. Encoded protein: CAWMEGGYTF.

The genes are TRBV28 and TRBJ2-2; possible D gene TRBD2, 6 bases. V was trimmed by 3 bases and J by 5 bases, leaving 16 bases between them. CDR1 is MDHEN and CDR2 is SYDVKM in the germline V gene. This CDR3 is built from 16 residues. The CDR3 DNA sequence: TGTGCCAGCAGTTTGGCGAACCGGGGGTGGACCGGGGAGCTGTTTTTT. The encoded protein is CASSLANRGWTGELFF. Filled out from reference TRBV28 and TRBJ2-2, the complete variable domain reads DVKVTQSSRYLVKRTGEKVFLECVQDMDHENMFWYRQDPGLGLRLIYFSYDVKMKEKGDIPEGYSVSREKKERFSLILESASTNQTSMYLCASSLANRGWTGELFFGEGSRLTVL.

The chain uses TRBV9 and TRBJ1-4; 7 bases match TRBD1. CDR1 is SGDLS, CDR2 YYNGEE, per germline. The CDR3 is made up of 16 amino acids. V lost 2 bases to trimming and J lost 8 bases; unmatched junction nucleotides: 12. CDR3 DNA: TGTGCCAGCAGCGTTTTTGAAACAGGGGTGGGAGAAAAACTGTTTTTT. This encodes CASSVFETGVGEKLFF.

This chain uses TRBV6-1 with TRBJ2-2, with D possibly being TRBD1 (5 bases). The CDR3 has 14 amino acids. The germline CDR1 and CDR2 sequences are MNHNS and SASEGT. The V end lost 2 bases, the J end lost 6 bases, and 10 bases lay between the germline ends. The CDR3 loop reads CASSELQVPGELFF. CDR3 coding DNA: TGTGCCAGCAGTGAACTACAGGTGCCCGGGGAGCTGTTTTTT.

Comment on this clone: Distinct nucleotide sequences in the sample also encode this CDR3. The chain joins TRBV9 to TRBJ1-2; D is undetermined. The V end lost 2 bases, the J end lost 7 bases, and 9 bases lay between the germline ends. Germline CDR1 SGDLS, CDR2 YYNGEE. This CDR3 has 12 amino acids. CDR3 nucleotides: TGTGCCAGCAGCGTGGGAGGGCTTGGCTACACCTTC. Encoded protein: CASSVGGLGYTF.

This rearrangement joins TRBV5-1 to TRBJ2-1; TRBD2 agrees at 9 bases. V lost 0 bases, J lost 7 bases, and 5 bases stayed unmatched. The germline CDR1 and CDR2 sequences are SGHRS and YFSETQ. This CDR3 contains 15 residues. The CDR3 nucleotides read TGCGCCAGCAGCTTGGCTAGCGGGGTGAGTAATGAGCAGTTCTTC. Amino acid sequence: CASSLASGVSNEQFF.

This chain links TRBV6-2 or TRBV6-3 with TRBJ1-1, with 10 bases fitting TRBD1. The junction had 9 bases not matched to a gene; V was cut back by 2 bases and J by 3 bases. This CDR3 has 17 residues. Germline V CDR1 and CDR2: MNHEY, SVGEGT. In nucleotides, the CDR3 is TGTGCCAGCAGTTACCTACCTTCAGACAGGGGGCACACTGAAGCTTTCTTT. This sequence encodes CASSYLPSDRGHTEAFF.

The chain uses TRBV15 and TRBJ1-1; 8 nucleotides agree with TRBD1. J lost 0 bases, V lost 3 bases, and 3 bases had no gene match. Germline V gene lookup returns CDR1 LNHNV and CDR2 YYDKDF (reference sequence). The CDR3 consists of 15 residues. The CDR3, as DNA: TGTGCCACCAGCAGGGACAGGGTACTGAACACTGAAGCTTTCTTT. Translation gives CATSRDRVLNTEAFF.

The J gene is TRBJ1-4, the V gene TRBV3-1 (or the pseudogene TRBV3-2), with 12 bases that match TRBD1. Germline lookup yields CDR1 LGHDT and CDR2 YNNKEL (reference sequence). The CDR3 runs to 17 residues. Losses at the gene ends were 0 bases for V and 10 bases for J; bases not matched to a gene: 9. The CDR3 loop is CASSQDWGGTGGRKLFF. In nucleotides, the CDR3 is TGTGCCAGCAGCCAAGATTGGGGCGGGACAGGGGGCCGAAAACTGTTTTTT.

V and J are TRBV19 and TRBJ2-5; a weak D match, TRBD2 (6 bases). The CDR3 runs 14 residues. V shed 3 bases and J shed 2 bases, with 10 bases lying between them. Germline CDR1 and CDR2: LNHDA and SQIVND (reference sequence). CDR3 in amino acids: CASSIGGFQETQYF. CDR3 nucleotides: TGTGCCAGTAGTATTGGGGGGTTTCAAGAGACCCAGTACTTC.

CDR3 region: CASTRGLAGTYEQYF. The CDR3 DNA follows: TGTGCCAGCACCAGGGGACTAGCCGGAACCTACGAGCAGTACTTC. The rearrangement uses TRBV25-1 and TRBJ2-7; 9 bases are a match to TRBD2. This CDR3 has 15 residues. Germline loops: CDR1 MGHDK, CDR2 SYGVNS. V gave up 7 bases and J gave up 2 bases; unmatched junction bases: 9.